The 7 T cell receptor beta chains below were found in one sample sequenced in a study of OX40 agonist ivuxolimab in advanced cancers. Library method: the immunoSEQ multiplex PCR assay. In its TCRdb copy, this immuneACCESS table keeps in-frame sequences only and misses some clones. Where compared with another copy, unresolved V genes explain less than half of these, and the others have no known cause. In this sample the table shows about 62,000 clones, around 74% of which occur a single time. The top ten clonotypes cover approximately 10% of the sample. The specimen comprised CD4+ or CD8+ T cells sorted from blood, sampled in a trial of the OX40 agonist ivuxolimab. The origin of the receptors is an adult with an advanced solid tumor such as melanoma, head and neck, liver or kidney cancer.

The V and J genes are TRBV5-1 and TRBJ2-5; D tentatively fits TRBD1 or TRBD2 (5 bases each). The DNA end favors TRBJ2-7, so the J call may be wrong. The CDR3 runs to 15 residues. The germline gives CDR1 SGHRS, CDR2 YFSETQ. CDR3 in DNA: TGCGCCAGCAGCGGCGACAGCGGCTCGGATTTCGAGCAGTACTTC. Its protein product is CASSGDSGSDFEQYF.

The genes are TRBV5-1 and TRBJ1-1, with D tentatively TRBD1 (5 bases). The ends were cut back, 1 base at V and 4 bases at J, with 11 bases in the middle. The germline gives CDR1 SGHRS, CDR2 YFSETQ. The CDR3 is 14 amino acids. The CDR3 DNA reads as TGCGCCAGCAGCTTGTGGGGCAAGGGCACTGAAGCTTTCTTT. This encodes CASSLWGKGTEAFF.

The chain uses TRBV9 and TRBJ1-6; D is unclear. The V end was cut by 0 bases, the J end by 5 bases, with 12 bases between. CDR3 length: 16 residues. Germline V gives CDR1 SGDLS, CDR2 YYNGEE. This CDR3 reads CASSVGVGQHNSPLHF. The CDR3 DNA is TGTGCCAGCAGCGTAGGGGTCGGCCAGCATAATTCACCCCTCCACTTT.

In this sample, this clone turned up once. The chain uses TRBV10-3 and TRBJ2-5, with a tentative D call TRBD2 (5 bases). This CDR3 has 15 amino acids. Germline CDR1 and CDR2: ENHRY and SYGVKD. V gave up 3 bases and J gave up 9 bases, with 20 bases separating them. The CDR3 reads CAISDLAGPSGSQYF. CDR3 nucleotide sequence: TGTGCCATCAGTGATCTTGCGGGTCCAAGTGGGTCCCAGTACTTC.

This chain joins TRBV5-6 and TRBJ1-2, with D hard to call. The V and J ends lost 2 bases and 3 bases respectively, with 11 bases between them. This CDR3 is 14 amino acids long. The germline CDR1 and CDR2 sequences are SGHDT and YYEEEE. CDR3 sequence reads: CASSFGVGDYGYTF. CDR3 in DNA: TGTGCCAGCAGCTTCGGGGTTGGGGACTATGGCTACACCTTC.

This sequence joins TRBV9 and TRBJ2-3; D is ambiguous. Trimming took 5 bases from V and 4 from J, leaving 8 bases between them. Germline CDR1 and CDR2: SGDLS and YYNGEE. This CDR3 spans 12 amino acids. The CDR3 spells CASSLNADTQYF. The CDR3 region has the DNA TGTGCCAGCAGTTTAAATGCAGATACGCAGTATTTT.

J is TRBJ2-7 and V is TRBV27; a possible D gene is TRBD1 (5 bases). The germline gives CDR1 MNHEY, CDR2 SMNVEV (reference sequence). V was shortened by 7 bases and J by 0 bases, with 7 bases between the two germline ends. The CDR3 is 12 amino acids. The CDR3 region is CASIGDSYEQYF. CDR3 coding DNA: TGTGCCAGCATAGGGGACTCCTACGAGCAGTACTTC.